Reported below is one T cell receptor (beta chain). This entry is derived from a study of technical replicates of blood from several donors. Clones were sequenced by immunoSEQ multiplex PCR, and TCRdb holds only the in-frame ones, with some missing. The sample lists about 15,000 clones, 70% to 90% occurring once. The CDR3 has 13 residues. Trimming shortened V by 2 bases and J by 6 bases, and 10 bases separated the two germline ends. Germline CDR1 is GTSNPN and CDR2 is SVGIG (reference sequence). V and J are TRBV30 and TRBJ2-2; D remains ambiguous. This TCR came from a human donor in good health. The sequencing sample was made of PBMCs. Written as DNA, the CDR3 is TGTGCCTGGAGTCCTCCCTATGCCGGGGAGCTGTTTTTT. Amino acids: CAWSPPYAGELFF.